The rows below give T cell receptor beta chains drawn from one sample of a study of cytomegalovirus exposure and HLA in healthy donors. This table comes from immunoSEQ multiplex PCR, and its TCRdb copy is limited to in-frame clones, with some not included. The sample has over 150,000 clones, under 85% seen once. Sequencing was performed on PBMCs. The receptor source for this set is a man aged 50 or older in good health and CMV-seronegative. The CDR3 runs from the conserved cysteine through the conserved F or W. A D gene is named only where the DNA matches it firmly. Where a row states a size, it is once, few, many or the class of an expanded clone; other rows omit it.

TRBJ2-1,NA,TRBV15,TRBD2,TGTGCCACCAGCAGTCCTACTAGCGGGTCCAACGAGCAGTTCTTC,CATSSPTSGSNEQFF
TRBJ2-7,NA,TRBV6-5,NA,TGTGCCAGCAGGCTACAGGGTTACTCCTACGAGCAGTACTTC,CASRLQGYSYEQYF
TRBJ2-7,NA,TRBV30,NA,TGTGCCTGGAGTCCCAGGATCGAGCAGTACTTC,CAWSPRIEQYF
TRBJ2-5,NA,TRBV5-1,NA,TGCGCCAGCAGCCCGGGAAGTGCTAGCTCAGAGACCCAGTACTTC,CASSPGSASSETQYF
TRBJ2-3,NA,TRBV19,TRBD2,TGTGCCAGTAGGACGATAGCGGGGGGCTTGACAGATACGCAGTATTTT,CASRTIAGGLTDTQYF
TRBJ1-3,NA,TRBV30,NA,TGTGCCTGGAGTGTGGGGCCTTTGGGAAACACCATATATTTT,CAWSVGPLGNTIYF
TRBJ1-2,NA,TRBV27,TRBD1,TGTGCCAGCAGTGCCCCGGGACAGGGTATCTCCCTCCTCTTC,CASSAPGQGISLLF
TRBJ2-3,once,TRBV6-5,TRBD2,TGTGCCAGCAGTTACTTAAGCGGGAGGGCAGATACGCAGTATTTT,CASSYLSGRADTQYF
TRBJ1-2,NA,TRBV4-1,TRBD1,TGCGCCAGCAGCCAAGACAGGGGGCGAGACTATGGCTACACCTTC,CASSQDRGRDYGYTF
TRBJ2-7,NA,TRBV19,NA,TGTGCCAGTAGTCTACTACCGACAGGAACCTACGAGCAGTACTTC,CASSLLPTGTYEQYF
TRBJ2-6,NA,TRBV5-1,NA,TGCGCCAGCAGCTTCCCAGGGGCGCTTGGGGCCAACGTCCTGACTTTC,CASSFPGALGANVLTF
TRBJ2-1,NA,TRBV5-6,NA,TGTGCCAGCAGCTTAAGAGGGATCCTATCAGGTGAGCAGTTCTTC,CASSLRGILSGEQFF
TRBJ1-2,once,TRBV5-4,TRBD1,TGTGCCAGCAGCTCGGGGACAGGGGACGGCTACACCTTC,CASSSGTGDGYTF
TRBJ2-2,NA,TRBV19,TRBD1,TGTGCCAGTAGTGGCTGGACAGGGGCCACCGGGGAGCTGTTTTTT,CASSGWTGATGELFF
TRBJ2-1,once,TRBV6-5,NA,TGTGCCAGCAGTTACAGGAGGGGGCAGGGGAAAGATGAGCAGTTCTTC,CASSYRRGQGKDEQFF
TRBJ2-7,NA,TRBV5-4,TRBD1,TGTGCCAGCAGCACCCGACAGGGTAATCTCTACGAGCAGTACTTC,CASSTRQGNLYEQYF
TRBJ1-1,NA,TRBV6-6,NA,TGTGCCAGCACCCTACCGACAGGATTGAACACTGAAGCTTTCTTT,CASTLPTGLNTEAFF
TRBJ2-7,once,TRBV2,NA,TGTGCCAGCAGTGAAGGGAGGTCGAACGAGCAGTACTTC,CASSEGRSNEQYF
TRBJ2-1,NA,TRBV7-2,NA,TGTGCCAGCGGGAGATCACAGGACAGCTCCTACAATGAGCAGTTCTTC,CASGRSQDSSYNEQFF
TRBJ2-2,NA,TRBV7-9,NA,TGTGCCAGCAGACTAGCTCGGGACGGTAACACCGGGGAGCTGTTTTTT,CASRLARDGNTGELFF
TRBJ2-7,NA,TRBV7-8,NA,TGTGCCAGCAGCCCCAACAGGGGACTTACCTCCTACGAGCAGTACTTC,CASSPNRGLTSYEQYF
TRBJ2-7,few,TRBV5-6,TRBD1,TGTGCCAGCAGCAGCCGGACAGGGGGGTACGAGCAGTACTTC,CASSSRTGGYEQYF
TRBJ1-1,NA,TRBV12-5,NA,TGTGCTAGTGGTTTAGCGGGGGAGGACACTGAAGCTTTCTTT,CASGLAGEDTEAFF
TRBJ1-5,NA,TRBV7-9,TRBD1,TGTGCCAGCAGCGGACAGGGGAATGGGCCCCAGCATTTT,CASSGQGNGPQHF
TRBJ2-7,few,TRBV6-1,NA,TGTGCCAGCAGTGATTTCGGCAGGCCCCCCTACGAGCAGTACTTC,CASSDFGRPPYEQYF
TRBJ2-5,NA,TRBV9,TRBD2,TGTGCCAGCAGCCCTTCCCCAGGACTAGCGAACCAAGAGACCCAGTACTTC,CASSPSPGLANQETQYF
TRBJ2-7,NA,TRBV14,NA,TGTGCCAGCAGTAGACACATCCAGTACGAGCAGTACTTC,CASSRHIQYEQYF
TRBJ1-1,NA,TRBV5-1,NA,TGCGCCAGCAGCTTGGATCCAGGTGTGAACACTGAAGCTTTCTTT,CASSLDPGVNTEAFF
TRBJ2-1,NA,TRBV10-3,TRBD2,TGTGCCATCAGTGGGACTAGCGGGGGAGTACACAATGAGCAGTTCTTC,CAISGTSGGVHNEQFF
TRBJ1-1,NA,TRBV7-9,NA,TGTGCCAGCATGTTTGGCGAGGCGCTGGGCACTGAAGCTTTCTTT,CASMFGEALGTEAFF
TRBJ2-5,NA,TRBV6-5,NA,TGTGCCAGCACACTACAGGGGAGGGAGACCCAGTACTTC,CASTLQGRETQYF
TRBJ1-5,NA,TRBV19,TRBD1,TGTGCCAGTACTGGACAGGGCCGGGGGAATCAGCCCCAGCATTTT,CASTGQGRGNQPQHF
TRBJ1-5,NA,TRBV6-5,NA,TGTGCCAGCAGTTTAGACAGAAGGCAGCCCCAGCATTTT,CASSLDRRQPQHF
TRBJ2-7,NA,TRBV28,TRBD2,TGTGCCAGCAGTACCGGGGGGGTTCTCGAGCAGTACTTC,CASSTGGVLEQYF
TRBJ1-1,NA,TRBV6-5,NA,TGTGCCAGCAGTCTTGGGGCGGTCTCCATGGAAGCTTTCTTT,CASSLGAVSMEAFF
TRBJ2-1,NA,TRBV18,NA,TGTGCCAGCTCACCATTGACAAGCTACAATGAGCAGTTCTTC,CASSPLTSYNEQFF
TRBJ2-7,NA,TRBV7-2,NA,TGTGCCAGCAGCTTAGCGCGCGAGCAGTACTTC,CASSLAREQYF
TRBJ2-1,NA,TRBV10-3,TRBD1,TGTGCCATCAGTGAGATACAGGGGGCAGGCAATGAGCAGTTCTTC,CAISEIQGAGNEQFF
TRBJ1-5,NA,TRBV7-2,TRBD1,TGTGCCAGCAGCACCTCCGGGACAGGGACAACAAATCAGCCCCAGCATTTT,CASSTSGTGTTNQPQHF
TRBJ1-3,once,TRBV18,NA,TGTGCCAGCTCACCTTTAGATTCGGTGCGTGGAAACACCATATATTTT,CASSPLDSVRGNTIYF
TRBJ2-6,NA,TRBV9,NA,TGTGCCAGTAGCGTAGGGGCGGGCGGGGAGAGCTCTGGGGCCAACGTCCTGACTTTC,CASSVGAGGESSGANVLTF
TRBJ2-6,few,TRBV6-4,TRBD2,TGTGCCAGCAGTGTTCAGGGAGGGGCCCACGTCCTGACTTTC,CASSVQGGAHVLTF
TRBJ1-3,few,TRBV5-6,NA,TGTGCCAGCAGCTTGTGGGGGGGCGCAGACACCATATATTTT,CASSLWGGADTIYF
TRBJ1-1,NA,TRBV10-3,TRBD1,TGTGCCATCAGGGCCGAAAGCAGGGGGCGGACTGAAGCTTTCTTT,CAIRAESRGRTEAFF
TRBJ1-1,NA,TRBV18,NA,TGTGCCAGCTCAGGACAGCAGAACACTGAAGCTTTCTTT,CASSGQQNTEAFF
TRBJ2-5,once,TRBV30,NA,TGTGCCTGGAGTGTAAGACTTGACGGGACCCAGTACTTC,CAWSVRLDGTQYF
TRBJ2-7,NA,TRBV28,TRBD2,TGTGCCAGCACAAAGGGAGGGCCCCACGAGCAGTACTTC,CASTKGGPHEQYF
TRBJ2-5,NA,TRBV7-3,TRBD2,TGTGCCAGCAGCGGACAACTAGCGGGGGGGCCGGAGACCCAGTACTTC,CASSGQLAGGPETQYF
TRBJ2-7,NA,TRBV18,TRBD1,TGTGCCAGCTCCTCCGGGACAGGGTCCTACGAGCAGTACTTC,CASSSGTGSYEQYF
TRBJ2-7,NA,TRBV18,NA,TGTGCCAGCTCACCACCTGCCAGGTTCGCCGAGCAGTACTTC,CASSPPARFAEQYF
TRBJ2-7,few,TRBV30,NA,TGTGCCTGGAGTGTTTATGGGCGGCAGTACTTC,CAWSVYGRQYF
TRBJ2-3,NA,TRBV7-9,TRBD1,TGTGCCAGCAGTCGAGCCCGGACAGGGCTCACAGATACGCAGTATTTT,CASSRARTGLTDTQYF
TRBJ2-5,NA,TRBV7-2,TRBD2,TGTGCCAGCAGCCAGGGACTAGCGGGAAGAGAGACCCAGTACTTC,CASSQGLAGRETQYF
TRBJ1-5,NA,TRBV5-1,NA,TGCGCCAGCAGTCCGACCGGGACAATGTATCAGCCCCAGCATTTT,CASSPTGTMYQPQHF
TRBJ2-1,NA,TRBV29-1,NA,TGCAGCGTTGGACAGAGAAATGAGCAGTTCTTC,CSVGQRNEQFF
TRBJ2-2,NA,TRBV7-2,TRBD2,TGTGCCAGCAGCCCTAGACTAGCGGGGAGAACCGGGGAGCTGTTTTTT,CASSPRLAGRTGELFF
TRBJ2-2,NA,TRBV6-5,TRBD1,TGTGCCAGCAGTTGGGGACAGGTTTCCGGGGAGCTGTTTTTT,CASSWGQVSGELFF